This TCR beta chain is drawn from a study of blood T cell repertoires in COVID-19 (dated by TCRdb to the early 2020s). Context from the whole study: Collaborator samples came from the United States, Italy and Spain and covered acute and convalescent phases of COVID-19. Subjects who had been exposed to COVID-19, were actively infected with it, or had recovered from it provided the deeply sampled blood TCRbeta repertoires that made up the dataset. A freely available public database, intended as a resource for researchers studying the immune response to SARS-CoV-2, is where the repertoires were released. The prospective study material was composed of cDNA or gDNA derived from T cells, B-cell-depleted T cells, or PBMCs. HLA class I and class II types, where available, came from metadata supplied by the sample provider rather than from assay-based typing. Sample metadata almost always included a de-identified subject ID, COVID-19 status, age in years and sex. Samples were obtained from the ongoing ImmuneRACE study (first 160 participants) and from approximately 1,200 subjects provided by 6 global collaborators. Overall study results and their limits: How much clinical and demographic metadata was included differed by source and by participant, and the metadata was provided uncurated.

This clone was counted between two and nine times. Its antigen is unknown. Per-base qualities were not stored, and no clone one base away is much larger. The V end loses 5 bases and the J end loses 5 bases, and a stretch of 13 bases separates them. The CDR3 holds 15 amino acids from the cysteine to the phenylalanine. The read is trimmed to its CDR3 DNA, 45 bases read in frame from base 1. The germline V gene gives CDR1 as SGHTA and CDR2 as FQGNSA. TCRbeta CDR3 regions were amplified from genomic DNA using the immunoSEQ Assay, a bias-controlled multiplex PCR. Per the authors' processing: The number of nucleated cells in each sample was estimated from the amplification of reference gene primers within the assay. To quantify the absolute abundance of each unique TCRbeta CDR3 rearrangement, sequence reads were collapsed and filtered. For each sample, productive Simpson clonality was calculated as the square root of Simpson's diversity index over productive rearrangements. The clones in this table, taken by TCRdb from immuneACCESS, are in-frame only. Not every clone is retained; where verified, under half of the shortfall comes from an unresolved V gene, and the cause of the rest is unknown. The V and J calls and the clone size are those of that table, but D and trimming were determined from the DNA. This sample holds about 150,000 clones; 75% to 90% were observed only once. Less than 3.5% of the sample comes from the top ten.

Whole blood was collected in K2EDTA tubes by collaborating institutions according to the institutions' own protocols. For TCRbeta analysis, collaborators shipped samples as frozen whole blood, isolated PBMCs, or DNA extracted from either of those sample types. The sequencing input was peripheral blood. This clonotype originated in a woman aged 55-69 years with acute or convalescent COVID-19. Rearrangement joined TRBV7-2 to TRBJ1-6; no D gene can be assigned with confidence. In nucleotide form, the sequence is TGTGCCAGCAGCCACCCGAGCACTAATAATTCACCCCTCCACTTT. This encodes CASSHPSTNNSPLHF.